This note documents a single T cell receptor beta chain sequence. Its matching antigen is unknown. Some clones are missing from TCRdb's copy, which holds only in-frame ones; the method was immunoSEQ multiplex PCR. The sample lists about 58,000 clones, more than 80% seen once, with over 0.6% in the top ten. The V gene's germline CDR1 is SGHTS and CDR2 YDEGEE. The CDR3 spans 15 residues. With V trimmed by 0 bases and J by 1 base, 0 bases remained unmatched. The sample is drawn from a study of OX40 agonist ivuxolimab in advanced cancers. At the level of the study: Enrolled patients in dose escalation had cancers that were hepatocellular carcinoma, melanoma, renal cell or head and neck cancer.

The study, taken as a whole, reports: Antigen targets of the expanded peripheral T cells went undetermined. Relative to CD4+, CD8+ T cells held more expanded clones on average.

This TCR derives from an adult with an advanced solid tumor such as melanoma, head and neck, liver or kidney cancer. This specimen consisted of CD4+ or CD8+ T cells sorted from blood, obtained in a trial of the OX40 agonist ivuxolimab. The rearrangement joins TRBV5-8 to TRBJ2-7, with 11 positions matching TRBD2. This CDR3 is CASSLGLAGSYEQYF. The CDR3 region has the DNA TGTGCCAGCAGCTTGGGACTAGCGGGATCCTACGAGCAGTACTTC.